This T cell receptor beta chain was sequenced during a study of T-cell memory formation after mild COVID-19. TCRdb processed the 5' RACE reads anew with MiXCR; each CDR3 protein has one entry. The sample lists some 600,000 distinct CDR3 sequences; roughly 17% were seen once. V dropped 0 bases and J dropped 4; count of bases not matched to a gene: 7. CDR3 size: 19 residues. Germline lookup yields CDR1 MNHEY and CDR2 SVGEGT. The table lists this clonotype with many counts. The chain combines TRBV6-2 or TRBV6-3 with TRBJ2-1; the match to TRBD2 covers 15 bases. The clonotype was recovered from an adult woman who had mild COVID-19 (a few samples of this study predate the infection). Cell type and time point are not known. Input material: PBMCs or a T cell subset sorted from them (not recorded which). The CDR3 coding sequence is TGTGCCAGCAGTTACTCTACGGGACTAGCGGGAGGATTATACAATGAGCAGTTCTTC. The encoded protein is CASSYSTGLAGGLYNEQFF.